The 11 T cell receptor beta chains below all came from one sample that was sequenced in a study of glioma-infiltrating T cells. TCR alpha and beta CDR3 regions were amplified from RNA using iRepertoire nested multiplex PCR. TCRdb re-derived calls from the multiplex PCR reads in MiXCR, one entry per CDR3 protein. The data hold around 190,000 distinct CDR3 sequences, with about 47% observed a single time. The sequenced sample consisted of glioma tissue, nonneoplastic brain tissue, or PBMCs (not recorded which). These TCRs come from a human donor with low-grade glioma or glioblastoma, undergoing nonglioma brain surgery, or in good health (not recorded which).

This clonotype was recorded many times. V gene TRBV7-2 combines with J gene TRBJ1-1; D is undetermined. Germline CDR1 SGHTA, CDR2 FQGNSA. The CDR3 has 13 residues. V lost 4 bases and J lost 1, with 7 bases in between. The CDR3 nucleotides are TGTGCCAGCAGCTACCCAGGGAACACTGAAGCTTTCTTT. Its translation is CASSYPGNTEAFF.

Comments on this clonotype: Possible read error: a much larger clone is one base away. The chain recombines TRBV6-6 with TRBJ1-2; D is uncertain. The germline V gene has CDR1 MNHNY and CDR2 SVGAGI (reference sequence). CDR3 length equals 12 residues. The V end was cut by 2 bases, the J end by 8 bases, with 9 bases between. Written as DNA, the CDR3 is TGTGCCAGCAGTTACGGAGGCCAAGGCTACACCTTC. Translated, it gives CASSYGGQGYTF.

To note about this clonotype: Since a much larger clone is just one base distant, this may be a read error. This rearrangement joins TRBV12-3 or TRBV12-4 to TRBJ1-5, with D unclear. The CDR3 runs to 14 residues. The CDR3 bases are TGTGCCAGCAGTCCGGGGTTTAGCAATCAGCCCAAGCATTTT. Translated: CASSPGFSNQPKHF.

The sample holds a few counts of this clonotype. The chain joins TRBV19 to TRBJ1-2; 7 positions match TRBD1. The CDR3 consists of 13 residues. Germline assignment: CDR1 LNHDA and CDR2 SQIVND (reference sequence). The ends lost 9 bases at V and 3 bases at J; junction bases unmatched: 7. The DNA for the CDR3 is TGTGCCAGCAGAAGGGACAGAGACTATGGCTACACCTTC. Translating gives CASRRDRDYGYTF.

There are a few counts of this clonotype. The chain has TRBV6-2 or TRBV6-3 and TRBJ2-2, with D maybe TRBD2 (6 bases). Per germline, CDR1 MNHEY and CDR2 SVGEGT. This CDR3 is built from 20 residues. Trimming removed 2 bases at V and 5 bases at J, with 27 bases between. DNA of the CDR3: TGTGCCAGCAGTTACCCAAGTCGTTTACCACCAGGGAGGAGTACCGGGGAGCTGTTTTTT. This gives the protein CASSYPSRLPPGRSTGELFF.

Notes on this clonotype: Just one base apart from a much larger clone, this may be a read error. The chain links TRBV20-1 to TRBJ1-5; TRBD1 matches 9 bases. This CDR3 spans 15 amino acids. From germline, CDR1 is DFQATT and CDR2 SNEGSKA (reference sequence). The CDR3 loop reads CSARDDRGGNQPEHF. The CDR3 nucleotides are TGCAGTGCTAGAGATGACAGGGGGGGCAATCAGCCCGAGCATTTT.

Comments on this clonotype: A much larger clone lies a single base off, so this may be a read error. The chain uses TRBV12-3 or TRBV12-4 and TRBJ2-1, with 13 bases aligning to TRBD2. This CDR3 is 14 amino acids long. V lost 10 bases and J lost 8; bases outside the gene matches: 8. In DNA, the CDR3 is TGTGCCAACAGCCCAGGACTAGCGGGAGATGAGCAGTTCTTC. The encoded protein is CANSPGLAGDEQFF.

This clonotype was seen just once. One end of the junction varies from germline; a read error may be responsible. The chain carries TRBV28 and TRBJ2-5; 8 bases map to TRBD1. Germline V gene sequence: CDR1 MDHEN, CDR2 SYDVKM. CDR3 length: 14 residues. In DNA form, the CDR3 reads TGTGCCAGCAGCCACCTTACAGGGGGAAAGACCAAGTACTTC. It is translated as CASSHLTGGKTKYF.

This clonotype was observed at least ten times. The rearrangement uses TRBV27 and TRBJ1-5; D ambiguous. Per the germline V gene, CDR1 is MNHEY and CDR2 is SMNVEV (reference sequence). CDR3 length equals 17 residues. V gave up 2 bases and J gave up 0 bases, with 14 bases separating them. The CDR3 bases are TGTGCCAGCAGTTTAAGCCCCAGTCAGGATAGCAATCAGCCCCAGCATTTT. This sequence encodes CASSLSPSQDSNQPQHF.

To note about this clonotype: A much more abundant neighbour one base away suggests this may be a read error. The rearrangement joins TRBV20-1 to TRBJ2-7; D gene unclear. The CDR3 loop spans 11 amino acids. Per the germline V gene, CDR1 is DFQATT and CDR2 is SNEGSKA (reference sequence). Trimming shortened V by 4 bases and J by 4 bases, and 8 bases separated the two germline ends. Here the CDR3 reads CSAMLSYEQYF. In nucleotides, the CDR3 is TGCAGTGCTATGCTAAGTTACGAGCAGTACTTC.

This chain connects TRBV20-1 to TRBJ2-5; TRBD2 aligns across 14 bases. The V and J ends lost 0 bases and 8 bases, in that order; junction bases with no gene match: 8. The CDR3 has 16 amino acids. Germline values: CDR1 DFQATT, CDR2 SNEGSKA (reference sequence). Here the CDR3 reads CSARDVTSGRAITQYF. Written as DNA, the CDR3 is TGCAGTGCTAGAGATGTGACTAGCGGGAGGGCGATTACCCAGTACTTC.